This T cell receptor beta chain was captured by sequencing in a study of blood T cell repertoires in COVID-19. About the study: The samples span acute and convalescent COVID-19 from the United States, Italy and Spain.

On this clone: The same CDR3 also results from other DNA sequences found in this sample.

Germline assignment: CDR1 ENHRY and CDR2 SYGVKD. The CDR3 is 12 amino acids. V shed 2 bases and J shed 2 bases, with 4 bases lying between them. Across about two dozen US areas, participants ranged in age from about 18 to 100 years. Participants had their cohort set by participant-reported clinical history. As originally analysed: Amplified reference gene primers provided the basis for estimating nucleated cell counts. The repertoire was sequenced with immunoSEQ multiplex PCR; TCRdb's copy has only in-frame clones and lacks some. V, J and clone size are taken as reported in that table, and D and trimming were inferred from the DNA itself. The top ten hold 3.5% to 4.5% of the sample, which has 300,000 to 400,000 clones, about 86% seen once.

This receptor was obtained from a woman aged 40 to 55 with acute COVID-19. The material sequenced was PBMCs or T cells enriched from blood (not recorded which). The chain combines TRBV10-3 with TRBJ2-7; D gene uncertain. This CDR3 is CAISETAYEQYF. Here the CDR3 DNA reads TGTGCCATCAGTGAGACAGCCTACGAGCAGTACTTC.